The 20 T cell receptor beta chains presented below share a single source sample, sequenced in a study of CD8 T cells in Susac syndrome. RNA amounts of about 0.5 to 1 ug underwent reverse transcription with random hexamers. TCRdb called the immunoSEQ multiplex PCR reads again in MiXCR, with one record for every CDR3 protein. The table lists about 150,000 distinct CDR3 sequences, nearly 97% of them singletons. The sample taken for sequencing was CD4+ T cells from PBMCs. The receptors were sampled from a human donor with Susac syndrome.

The chain combines TRBV19 with TRBJ2-5; no clear D gene. Germline CDR1 is LNHDA and CDR2 is SQIVND (reference sequence). Trimming took off 5 bases at V and 5 bases at J, with 12 bases between the two ends. The CDR3 covers 13 residues. The CDR3 DNA is TGTGCCAGTAGTGTCGGGCTTCAGGAGACCCAGTACTTC. Its translation: CASSVGLQETQYF. Combining the CDR3 with reference TRBV19 and TRBJ2-5 gives the whole variable domain DGGITQSPKYLFRKEGQNVTLSCEQNLNHDAMYWYRQDPGQGLRLIYYSQIVNDFQKGDIAEGYSVSREKKESFPLTVTSAQKNPTAFYLCASSVGLQETQYFGPGTRLLVL.

The chain is built from TRBV20-1 and TRBJ1-5, with D tentatively TRBD1 (5 bases). The CDR3 runs to 13 residues. CDR1 is DFQATT and CDR2 is SNEGSKA in the germline V gene (reference sequence). V lost 0 bases, J lost 5 bases, and 8 bases lay in between. CDR3 nucleotide sequence: TGCAGTGCTAGAGATGGGGGGGATCAGCCCCAGCATTTT. This codes for CSARDGGDQPQHF.

This clonotype was observed once. V usage is TRBV7-9 and J usage is TRBJ2-5; 10 bases are shared with TRBD2. This CDR3 has 14 residues. Germline V CDR1 and CDR2: SEHNR, FQNEAQ (reference sequence). J was trimmed by 5 bases and V by 2 bases; bases with no gene match: 2. This CDR3 reads CASSLLAGVETQYF. CDR3 DNA: TGTGCCAGCAGCTTACTAGCGGGAGTGGAGACCCAGTACTTC.

This chain's CDR3 is CSAATTGQTGELFF. DNA of the CDR3: TGCAGTGCCGCCACCACCGGACAGACCGGGGAGCTGTTTTTT. The V gene is TRBV20-1, the J gene TRBJ2-2, with D possibly being TRBD1 (6 bases). Germline V CDR1 and CDR2: DFQATT, SNEGSKA (reference sequence). V was pared by 6 bases and J by 5 bases, with 16 bases between. The CDR3 consists of 14 residues.

This rearrangement joins TRBV20-1 to TRBJ2-2; unclear D gene. Germline V CDR1 and CDR2: DFQATT, SNEGSKA (reference sequence). Trimming stripped 2 bases from V and 0 bases from J, with 4 bases between. This CDR3 is 13 amino acids long. The CDR3 sequence: CSARLANTGELFF. In DNA, the CDR3 is TGCAGTGCTAGACTGGCGAACACCGGGGAGCTGTTTTTT.

The chain combines TRBV29-1 with TRBJ1-2; 8 bases line up with TRBD1. Germline V gene lookup returns CDR1 SQVTM and CDR2 ANQGSEA. V gave up 7 bases and J gave up 5 bases; unmatched junction bases: 3. This CDR3 contains 11 residues. CDR3 sequence: CSGRTGYGYTF. The CDR3, as DNA: TGCAGCGGCAGGACAGGGTATGGCTACACCTTC.

V and J are TRBV7-2 and TRBJ2-7; 7 nucleotides match TRBD1. The V gene's germline CDR1 is SGHTA and CDR2 FQGNSA. V shed 5 bases and J 3 bases; nucleotides not matched to a gene: 4. The length of the CDR3 is 13 residues. The CDR3 region has the DNA TGTGCCAGCAGCGTCCGACAGGGCTACGAGCAGTACTTC. It translates to CASSVRQGYEQYF.

This chain uses TRBV5-1 with TRBJ2-1, with D perhaps matching TRBD2 (6 bases). Germline V gene lookup returns CDR1 SGHRS and CDR2 YFSETQ. V lost 6 bases and J 7 bases, leaving 17 bases between the germline ends. The CDR3 spans 14 residues. Written as DNA, the CDR3 is TGCGCCAGCACCCTTAGTAGCGGAGGGAATGAGCAGTTCTTC. It specifies CASTLSSGGNEQFF.

The chain is built from TRBV25-1 and TRBJ1-6; D ambiguous. This CDR3 has 13 residues. The germline CDR1 and CDR2 sequences are MGHDK and SYGVNS. V gave up 11 bases and J gave up 0 bases, with 8 bases separating them. The CDR3 nucleotides read TGTGCCTCCGCCAGCTCCTATAATTCACCCCTCCACTTT. This gives the protein CASASSYNSPLHF.

V usage is TRBV3-1 and J usage is TRBJ2-7; weak D call: TRBD1 (5 bases). Looked up from germline, CDR1 is LGHDT and CDR2 is YNNKEL (reference sequence). Trimming shortened V by 2 bases and J by 0 bases, and 8 bases separated the two germline ends. The CDR3 has 14 residues. CDR3 DNA sequence: TGTGCCAGCAGCCAAATGACAGACTCCTACGAGCAGTACTTC. The encoded protein is CASSQMTDSYEQYF.

The chain recombines TRBV11-2 with TRBJ2-7; 7 bases agree with TRBD1. The germline V gene has CDR1 SGHAT and CDR2 FQNNGV. The CDR3 sequence is 15 residues long. Unmatched junction bases numbered 8, after V lost 3 bases and J lost 3 bases. The CDR3 loop reads CASSFDRDSHYEQYF. As DNA, the CDR3 is TGTGCCAGCAGCTTCGACAGGGACAGCCACTACGAGCAGTACTTC.

The CDR3 spells CASSFSGGEDTQYF. The CDR3, as DNA: TGTGCCAGCAGCTTTAGCGGGGGCGAAGATACGCAGTATTTT. V and J are TRBV7-3 and TRBJ2-3, with 9 bases matching TRBD2. The CDR3 runs 14 residues. Germline CDR1 and CDR2: SGHTA and FQGTGA. Trimming removed 3 bases from V and 5 bases from J; junction bases left unmatched: 3.

The V gene is TRBV5-5, the J gene TRBJ2-3; D not resolved. V shed 6 bases and J shed 2 bases, with 13 bases lying between them. The CDR3 runs 14 residues. Germline V gene data show CDR1 as SGHKS and CDR2 as YYEKEE (reference sequence). The chain's CDR3 is CASIPGGATDTQYF. In DNA, the CDR3 is TGTGCCAGCATCCCGGGCGGAGCCACAGATACGCAGTATTTT.

CDR3 DNA: TGTGCCTCTACCCTAGCGGGAGGGCCGGGGGAGCAGTTCTTC. This sequence encodes CASTLAGGPGEQFF. The rearrangement links TRBV7-3 to TRBJ2-1, with TRBD2 identical over 12 bases. Germline V gives CDR1 SGHTA, CDR2 FQGTGA. CDR3 size: 14 residues. Germline trimming cut 11 bases from V and 10 bases from J; bases unmatched to any gene: 12.

The V and J genes are TRBV29-1 and TRBJ1-1; 7 positions agree with TRBD1. The CDR3 has 12 amino acids. Germline loops: CDR1 SQVTM, CDR2 ANQGSEA. V shed 6 bases, J shed 4 bases, and the junction held 5 bases outside the gene matches. The CDR3 DNA sequence: TGCAGCGTCAGGGGGTTTGGCACTGAAGCTTTCTTT. Its protein product is CSVRGFGTEAFF. Complete variable domain (other parts from reference TRBV29-1 and TRBJ1-1): SAVISQKPSRDICQRGTSLTIQCQVDSQVTMMFWYRQQPGQSLTLIATANQGSEATYESGFVIDKFPISRPNLTFSTLTVSNMSPEDSSIYLCSVRGFGTEAFFGQGTRLTVV.

This clonotype occurred once. The chain joins TRBV7-2 to TRBJ2-1, with TRBD2 matching over 8 bases. V lost 7 bases to trimming and J lost 1 base; unmatched junction nucleotides: 15. The CDR3 has 18 amino acids. From germline, CDR1 is SGHTA and CDR2 FQGNSA. The CDR3 DNA reads TGTGCCAGCAACAAGAAGAACACAGCGGGAGTGTCCTACAATGAGCAGTTCTTC. Amino acid sequence: CASNKKNTAGVSYNEQFF.

This rearrangement joins TRBV7-9 to TRBJ2-1; D is ambiguous. This CDR3 has 13 amino acids. Trimming cost V 5 bases and J 5 bases, with 10 bases left between them. Germline loops: CDR1 SEHNR, CDR2 FQNEAQ (reference sequence). This chain's CDR3 is CASSPRSDNEQFF. CDR3 bases: TGTGCCAGCAGCCCCAGGTCCGACAATGAGCAGTTCTTC.

The chain joins TRBV20-1 to TRBJ2-1, with 14 bases lining up with TRBD2. The germline gives CDR1 DFQATT, CDR2 SNEGSKA (reference sequence). Trimming at V came to 2 bases and at J to 6 bases, leaving 6 bases not matched to a gene. This CDR3 region has 16 residues. The CDR3 loop reads CSARYRLAGGGNEQFF. The CDR3 nucleotides are TGCAGTGCTAGATACAGACTAGCGGGAGGGGGCAATGAGCAGTTCTTC.

This clonotype occurred once. The genes are TRBV5-1 and TRBJ1-4; no reliable D call. There are 16 residues in the CDR3. The germline V and J ends were trimmed by 5 bases and 2 bases, with 16 bases remaining between them. The V gene's germline CDR1 is SGHRS and CDR2 YFSETQ. The CDR3 spells CASSRSAGTTNEKLFF. The CDR3 DNA sequence: TGCGCCAGCAGTCGGAGTGCGGGTACGACTAATGAAAAACTGTTTTTT.

This chain uses TRBV5-1 with TRBJ2-2; 7 positions agree with TRBD1. The CDR3 has 15 amino acids. V trimming: 2 bases; J trimming: 3 bases; junction bases outside the gene matches: 4. The germline V gene has CDR1 SGHRS and CDR2 YFSETQ. The CDR3 nucleotides read TGCGCCAGCAGCTTCGGACAGGCGGACACCGGGGAGCTGTTTTTT. It encodes CASSFGQADTGELFF.